This T cell receptor (beta chain) appears in the sequencing data of a study of cytomegalovirus exposure and HLA in healthy donors. Remarks on this clone: The antigen is undetermined.

Study results and limitations: Published work reported that the classifier diagnosed cytomegalovirus status with high specificity and sensitivity.

Produced via immunoSEQ multiplex PCR; TCRdb's table is partial and in-frame only. The table includes 160,000 or so clones, approximately 80% detected once. The sequence came from a man in his thirties or forties in good health and CMV-seropositive. The specimen was PBMCs.

CDR3 coding DNA: TGTGCCAGCCGGGACAGGGGTCCTGAAGCTTTCTTT. It codes for CASRDRGPEAFF. The J gene is TRBJ1-1, the V gene TRBV2, with 10 bases aligning to TRBD1. Germline values: CDR1 SNHLY, CDR2 FYNNEI. With V trimmed by 8 bases and J by 6 bases, 3 bases remained unmatched. The CDR3 has 12 residues. The whole variable domain, filled in from reference TRBV2 and TRBJ1-1, reads EPEVTQTPSHQVTQMGQEVILRCVPISNHLYFYWYRQILGQKVEFLVSFYNNEISEKSEIFDDQFSVERPDGSNFTLKIRSTKLEDSAMYFCASRDRGPEAFFGQGTRLTVV.